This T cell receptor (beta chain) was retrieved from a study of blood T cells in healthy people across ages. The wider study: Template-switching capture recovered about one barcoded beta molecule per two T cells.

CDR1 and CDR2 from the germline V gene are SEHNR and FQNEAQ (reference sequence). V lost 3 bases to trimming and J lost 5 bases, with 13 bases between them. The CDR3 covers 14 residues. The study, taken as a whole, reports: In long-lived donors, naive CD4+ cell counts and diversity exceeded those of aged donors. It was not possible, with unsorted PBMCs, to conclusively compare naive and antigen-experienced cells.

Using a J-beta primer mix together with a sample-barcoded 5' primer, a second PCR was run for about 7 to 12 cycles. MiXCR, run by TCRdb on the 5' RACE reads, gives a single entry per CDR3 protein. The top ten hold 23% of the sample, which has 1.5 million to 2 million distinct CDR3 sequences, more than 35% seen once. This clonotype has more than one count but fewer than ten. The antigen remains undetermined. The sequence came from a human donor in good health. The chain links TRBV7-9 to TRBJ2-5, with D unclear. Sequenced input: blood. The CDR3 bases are TGTGCCAGCAGCTTGGTGGGTCGGGTGGAGACCCAGTACTTC. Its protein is CASSLVGRVETQYF. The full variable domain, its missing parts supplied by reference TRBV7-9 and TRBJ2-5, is DTGVSQNPRHKITKRGQNVTFRCDPISEHNRLYWYRQTLGQGPEFLTYFQNEAQLEKSRLLSDRFSAERPKGSFSTLEIQRTEQGDSAMYLCASSLVGRVETQYFGPGTRLLVL.